The clone carrying this T cell receptor beta chain has more than one count but fewer than ten. No antigen is known for it. These data belong to a study of identical twins. The study's findings and limits: Abundant cord blood beta clonotypes carried fewer insertions; memory repertoires showed none.

J was trimmed by 1 base and V by 5 bases; bases with no gene match: 7. Germline V gene sequence: CDR1 SGHVS, CDR2 FNYEAQ. This CDR3 has 15 amino acids. TCRdb recomputed calls from the 5' RACE reads with MiXCR, one row per CDR3 protein. Here the sample spans roughly 720,000 distinct CDR3 sequences, approximately 18% being singletons. The sample was also reused in another study, on T cells expressing NK-cell markers. From that second work: The same clonotypes also predominated in the CD3+CD56-NKG2C+ fraction of a few donors. The study left the HCMV specificity of expanded NKG2C+ T cell clones unresolved.

The V call is TRBV7-6, the J call TRBJ2-5, with 7 bases fitting TRBD2. The specimen sequenced was PBMCs. This receptor was identified in a woman between 18 and 29 years old in good health. CDR3 protein: CASSLQASGQETQYF. The CDR3 coding sequence is TGTGCCAGCAGCCTCCAGGCTAGCGGCCAAGAGACCCAGTACTTC.